A selection of T cell receptor beta chains follows, all from one sample in a study of a mutant IDH1 vaccine in newly diagnosed glioma. These receptors' targets are unknown. Generated by immunoSEQ multiplex PCR, the TCRdb table keeps only in-frame clones and is missing some. In the table there are under 45,000 clones, more than 80% of which are singletons. The sample was PBMCs, taken from a glioma patient whose treatment included an IDH1 peptide vaccine. These receptors originate from a man aged 50 or older with glioma. Both conserved end residues are part of each CDR3. Each record gives: V gene, clone size, J gene, CDR3 protein. Clone size appears in some rows only: once, few, many, or a class for an expanded clone.

TRBV6-5	-	TRBJ2-7	CASSGGGSYEQYF
TRBV11-3	-	TRBJ2-3	CASSLEGGGASTQYF
TRBV5-1	-	TRBJ1-2	CASSPWGADGYTF
TRBV19	-	TRBJ1-2	CASIRTGENYGYTF
TRBV5-8	once	TRBJ2-1	CASSLEGSNEQFF
TRBV5-5	-	TRBJ1-1	CASSNIPNTNTEAFF
TRBV19	-	TRBJ2-4	CASSIDGLAGLRNIQYF
TRBV6-5	few	TRBJ1-5	CASSPGSVRGQPQHF
TRBV28	once	TRBJ1-1	CASSPLTGTEAFF
TRBV5-5	-	TRBJ1-4	CASSLAAYSGLNEKLFF